The 28 T cell receptor beta chains listed next were all sequenced from one sample in a study of radiation and T cells in renal cell carcinoma. The time point is: baseline pretreatment blood. Indicated treatment: 15 Gy SBRT to primary tumor, nephrectomy 4 weeks later. Method: immunoSEQ multiplex PCR; TCRdb's copy keeps in-frame clones and lacks some. This sample has 45,000 or so clones, with 65% to 90% found just once. This specimen was blood, taken from a patient whose treatment included radiotherapy and nephrectomy. Source of these receptors: a woman in her seventies with renal cell carcinoma.

The chain couples TRBV4-3 to TRBJ2-1; a weak D match, TRBD2 (6 bases). V was clipped by 4 bases and J by 0 bases, with 16 bases between them. This CDR3 has 17 amino acids. CDR1 is LGHNA, CDR2 YSLEER, per germline. The CDR3 bases are TGCGCCAGCAGCCGGCGATTGGACGGGAGCTCCTACAATGAGCAGTTCTTC. Translation gives CASSRRLDGSSYNEQFF.

This clone was counted a few times. The chain recombines TRBV19 with TRBJ2-7; the match to TRBD2 covers 11 bases. J gave up 1 base and V 0 bases, and 5 bases lay outside the gene matches. The germline gives CDR1 LNHDA, CDR2 SQIVND (reference sequence). This CDR3 has 17 amino acids. This chain's CDR3 is CASSIEATSGVSYEQYF. For the CDR3, the DNA is TGTGCCAGTAGTATAGAGGCGACTAGCGGGGTTTCCTACGAGCAGTACTTC. The full variable domain, with the rest looked up from reference TRBV19 and TRBJ2-7, is DGGITQSPKYLFRKEGQNVTLSCEQNLNHDAMYWYRQDPGQGLRLIYYSQIVNDFQKGDIAEGYSVSREKKESFPLTVTSAQKNPTAFYLCASSIEATSGVSYEQYFGPGTRLTVT.

The chain links TRBV5-6 to TRBJ2-2; D unresolved. The V and J ends lost 4 bases and 8 bases respectively, with 12 bases between them. Germline V CDR1 and CDR2: SGHDT, YYEEEE. The CDR3 is 13 amino acids. CDR3 region: CASSPFERGELFF. The CDR3 nucleotides read TGTGCCAGCAGCCCCTTCGAGAGAGGGGAGCTGTTTTTT.

This rearrangement joins TRBV5-1 to TRBJ2-7, with D possibly called TRBD1 or TRBD2 (6 bases each). Looked up from germline, CDR1 is SGHRS and CDR2 is YFSETQ. This CDR3 is 15 amino acids long. V was cut by 2 bases and J by 2 bases, with 14 bases left in between. The CDR3 here is CASSLGGQGTYEQYF. CDR3 coding DNA: TGCGCCAGCAGCTTAGGGGGGCAGGGCACCTACGAGCAGTACTTC.

The genes are TRBV5-6 and TRBJ2-4, with 8 bases matching TRBD2. The CDR3 sequence is 12 residues long. Germline V gives CDR1 SGHDT, CDR2 YYEEEE. The V and J ends lost 3 bases and 10 bases, in that order; junction bases with no gene match: 3. Here the CDR3 DNA reads TGTGCCAGCAGCTCGATAGCGGGGATTCAGTACTTC. Translating it yields CASSSIAGIQYF.

The rearrangement uses TRBV9 and TRBJ1-5, with D perhaps matching TRBD1 (6 bases). The germline V and J ends were trimmed by 7 bases and 5 bases, with 10 bases remaining between them. This CDR3 comprises 12 residues. Germline-derived CDR1 and CDR2 are SGDLS and YYNGEE. The DNA for the CDR3 is TGTGCCAGCGGTAACAGGGATCAGCCCCAGCATTTT. Translated, it gives CASGNRDQPQHF. Looking up the rest from reference TRBV9 and TRBJ1-5 gives the full variable domain: DSGVTQTPKHLITATGQRVTLRCSPRSGDLSVYWYQQSLDQGLQFLIQYYNGEERAKGNILERFSAQQFPDLHSELNLSSLELGDSALYFCASGNRDQPQHFGDGTRLSIL.

The J gene is TRBJ1-1, the V gene TRBV6-5; D ambiguous. The CDR3 has 15 amino acids. V lost 0 bases to trimming and J lost 3 bases, with 11 bases between them. CDR1 MNHEY and CDR2 SVGAGI come from the germline V gene. Here the CDR3 DNA reads TGTGCCAGCAGTTACTCCTCTAGGCGGGACACTGAAGCTTTCTTT. This encodes CASSYSSRRDTEAFF.

This sequence joins TRBV19 and TRBJ2-5; 7 bases map to TRBD2. The CDR3 contains 13 residues. In germline, CDR1 is LNHDA, CDR2 SQIVND (reference sequence). Unmatched junction bases numbered 6, after V lost 4 bases and J lost 7 bases. This chain's CDR3 is CASSNPGGGTQYF. CDR3 in DNA: TGTGCCAGTAGTAACCCGGGGGGTGGGACCCAGTACTTC.

The chain recombines TRBV11-2 with TRBJ1-2; D is perhaps TRBD1 (5 bases). The germline CDR1 and CDR2 sequences are SGHAT and FQNNGV. The CDR3 is 16 residues long. The ends were cut back, 5 bases at V and 4 bases at J, with 20 bases in the middle. The CDR3 region has the DNA TGTGCCAGCAGCCCCGTAGCTCCAGGGCGACTCTATGGCTACACCTTC. It encodes CASSPVAPGRLYGYTF.

The chain has TRBV5-6 and TRBJ2-7; D gene uncertain. The V gene's germline CDR1 is SGHDT and CDR2 YYEEEE. CDR3 length: 12 amino acids. V was pared by 4 bases and J by 4 bases, with 9 bases between. CDR3 DNA: TGTGCCAGCAGCCGGTGGGGATACGAGCAGTACTTC. Encoded protein: CASSRWGYEQYF.

The rearrangement uses TRBV7-9 and TRBJ2-5, with D possibly being TRBD1 or TRBD2 (5 bases each). The CDR3 is made up of 14 amino acids. Trimming shortened V by 5 bases and J by 2 bases, and 12 bases separated the two germline ends. Looked up from germline, CDR1 is SEHNR and CDR2 is FQNEAQ (reference sequence). In DNA form, the CDR3 reads TGTGCCAGCAGCACAGGAACGGGACAAGAGACCCAGTACTTC. This translates into CASSTGTGQETQYF.

The chain uses TRBV7-2 and TRBJ2-2; no definite D call. Trimming took off 5 bases at V and 6 bases at J, with 10 bases between the two ends. Germline lookup yields CDR1 SGHTA and CDR2 FQGNSA. CDR3 length: 13 amino acids. CDR3 DNA: TGTGCCAGCAGCGCTTTCCAGTCCGGGGAGCTGTTTTTT. It translates to CASSAFQSGELFF.

V and J are TRBV2 and TRBJ2-5; possible D gene TRBD2, 5 bases. The CDR3 runs to 15 residues. The V gene's germline CDR1 is SNHLY and CDR2 FYNNEI. Trimming took off 3 bases at V and 1 base at J, with 12 bases between the two ends. In DNA form, the CDR3 reads TGTGCCAGCAGTGAGGAGGCTAGGAGCCAAGAGACCCAGTACTTC. As protein: CASSEEARSQETQYF.

This rearrangement joins TRBV6-5 to TRBJ1-1, with D possibly matching TRBD1 (5 bases). The CDR3 contains 14 residues. Trimming stripped 7 bases from V and 4 bases from J, with 16 bases between. CDR1 and CDR2 from the germline V gene are MNHEY and SVGAGI. CDR3 DNA: TGTGCCAGCAACTCCAGGGTACCTAGCACTGAAGCTTTCTTT. Amino acids: CASNSRVPSTEAFF.

CDR3 in DNA: TGTGCCACAAAACGACTAGCGGGACCGAACACCGGGGAGCTGTTTTTT. It encodes CATKRLAGPNTGELFF. This chain links TRBV19 with TRBJ2-2; 11 bases align to TRBD2. With V trimmed by 10 bases and J by 0 bases, 7 bases remained unmatched. This CDR3 contains 16 residues. Germline V gives CDR1 LNHDA, CDR2 SQIVND (reference sequence).

V is TRBV2 and J is TRBJ2-5; 15 bases agree with TRBD2. The CDR3 is made up of 15 amino acids. Losses at the gene ends were 4 bases for V and 5 bases for J; bases not matched to a gene: 2. In germline, CDR1 is SNHLY, CDR2 FYNNEI. The CDR3 protein is CASSGGTSGRETQYF. DNA of the CDR3: TGTGCCAGCAGTGGTGGGACTAGCGGGAGGGAGACCCAGTACTTC.

As to this clone: A read error may produce the germline difference seen at one junction end. The J gene is TRBJ2-7, the V gene TRBV6-1, with a weak D call TRBD2 (6 bases). The CDR3 contains 10 residues. Germline V gene sequence: CDR1 MNHNS, CDR2 SASEGT. As DNA, the CDR3 is TGTGCCAGCAGTGAAAGGGACTCTATATTC. Translated, it gives CASSERDSIF.

The V gene is TRBV5-5, the J gene TRBJ2-5; D might be TRBD2 (6 bases). The CDR3 has 16 amino acids. V gave up 4 bases and J gave up 1 base, with 17 bases separating them. Germline assignment: CDR1 SGHKS and CDR2 YYEKEE (reference sequence). The DNA of the CDR3 is TGTGCCAGCAGCCCCGGGTCTAGCGTCCGCCAAGAGACCCAGTACTTC. Protein product: CASSPGSSVRQETQYF.

The rearrangement uses TRBV5-5 and TRBJ1-4, with unresolved D. Trimming stripped 0 bases from V and 6 bases from J, with 6 bases between. CDR1 is SGHKS, CDR2 YYEKEE, per germline (reference sequence). The CDR3 runs to 13 residues. CDR3 DNA: TGTGCCAGCAGCTTGGCGACGGATGAAAAACTGTTTTTT. Protein: CASSLATDEKLFF.

V and J are TRBV18 and TRBJ2-7; 11 nucleotides align to TRBD2. Losses at the gene ends were 3 bases for V and 5 bases for J; bases not matched to a gene: 9. The CDR3 contains 16 residues. Per the germline V gene, CDR1 is KGHSH and CDR2 is LQKENI. In DNA form, the CDR3 reads TGTGCCAGCTCACCTGGTAGGCTAGCGGGAGGACACGAGCAGTACTTC. This sequence encodes CASSPGRLAGGHEQYF.

The chain has TRBV7-9 and TRBJ1-1; 7 bases fit TRBD1. Per the germline V gene, CDR1 is SEHNR and CDR2 is FQNEAQ (reference sequence). This CDR3 spans 13 amino acids. V lost 6 bases to trimming and J lost 3 bases; unmatched junction nucleotides: 4. For the CDR3, the DNA is TGTGCCAGCAGGGCAACAGGGGACACTGAAGCTTTCTTT. Residues: CASRATGDTEAFF.

The V and J genes are TRBV5-1 and TRBJ1-5; D perhaps matches TRBD1 (6 bases). The CDR3 is 15 amino acids. CDR1 and CDR2 from the germline V gene are SGHRS and YFSETQ. V lost 4 bases and J 6 bases, leaving 17 bases between the germline ends. The CDR3 sequence is CASSPGDTSFQPQHF. CDR3 nucleotide sequence: TGCGCCAGCAGCCCGGGGGACACGTCGTTTCAGCCCCAGCATTTT. Full variable domain (outside the CDR3, taken from reference TRBV5-1 and TRBJ1-5): KAGVTQTPRYLIKTRGQQVTLSCSPISGHRSVSWYQQTPGQGLQFLFEYFSETQRNKGNFPGRFSGRQFSNSRSEMNVSTLELGDSALYLCASSPGDTSFQPQHFGDGTRLSIL.

The chain uses TRBV9 and TRBJ2-7; TRBD2 might be the D (5 bases). The CDR3 has 14 residues. Germline V gives CDR1 SGDLS, CDR2 YYNGEE. Trimming took off 0 bases at V and 1 base at J, with 8 bases between the two ends. CDR3 nucleotides: TGTGCCAGCAGCGTAGGGACTGATTCCTACGAGCAGTACTTC. Translation: CASSVGTDSYEQYF.

A single count supports this clone. The chain is built from TRBV4-1 and TRBJ1-4; 10 nucleotides line up with TRBD1. The CDR3 contains 15 residues. The ends lost 1 base at V and 10 bases at J; junction bases unmatched: 6. Germline values: CDR1 MGHRA, CDR2 YSYEKL. CDR3 in amino acids: CASSQGSGQGVKLFF. The CDR3 DNA reads TGCGCCAGCAGCCAAGGCTCTGGACAGGGGGTAAAACTGTTTTTT.

The DNA of the CDR3 is TGCGCCAGCAGCCAAGGGTTAGCGGGGGGCCATGAGCAGTTCTTC. Residues: CASSQGLAGGHEQFF. This chain links TRBV4-1 with TRBJ2-1, with 10 bases fitting TRBD2. Looked up from germline, CDR1 is MGHRA and CDR2 is YSYEKL. This CDR3 region has 15 residues. V trimming: 1 base; J trimming: 8 bases; junction bases outside the gene matches: 5.

This clone appeared a single time. The chain carries TRBV28 and TRBJ2-2; the match to TRBD1 covers 7 bases. Germline assignment: CDR1 MDHEN and CDR2 SYDVKM. The CDR3 sequence is 15 residues long. Unmatched junction bases numbered 6, after V lost 4 bases and J lost 4 bases. CDR3 sequence: CASSSPAGGTGELFF. The DNA of the CDR3 is TGTGCCAGCAGTTCCCCGGCAGGGGGCACCGGGGAGCTGTTTTTT.

The table lists this clone with a few counts. This chain links TRBV30 with TRBJ1-2; D is unresolved. The germline gives CDR1 GTSNPN, CDR2 SVGIG (reference sequence). The CDR3 loop spans 11 amino acids. V gave up 4 bases and J gave up 5 bases, with 8 bases separating them. The CDR3 nucleotides are TGTGCCTGGACAGACTTATATGGCTACACCTTC. This gives the protein CAWTDLYGYTF.

This chain links TRBV6-6 with TRBJ2-1; D remains ambiguous. CDR1 is MNHNY, CDR2 SVGAGI, per germline (reference sequence). Between the trimmed V and J ends, which lost 6 bases and 10 bases, there was a span of 10 bases. The CDR3 is 11 amino acids. The chain's CDR3 is CASSPGREQFF. The CDR3 DNA is TGTGCCAGCAGCCCTGGACGGGAGCAGTTCTTC.